This T cell receptor beta chain appears in the sequencing data of a study of CD8 T cells in ankylosing spondylitis (dated 2017 in TCRdb). In terms of the full investigation: The study set out to find disease-linked TCR variants by profiling T cell receptor beta repertoires in ankylosing spondylitis patients and healthy donors. The whole study cohort included over a hundred healthy donors and some 27 ankylosing spondylitis patients. Peripheral blood samples were taken, and synovial fluid was additionally collected from ankylosing spondylitis patients.

TCRdb names Illumina HiSeq 2500 as the instrument used. TCR beta libraries were prepared by quantitative 5'-RACE with molecular barcodes. In the source study's methods: A new computational method, built on a probabilistic model of VDJ rearrangement, was used to identify disease-linked TCR variants. The raw public reads went through TCRdb reprocessing: fastp at Q25, MiXCR clone calling, in-frame beta chains kept. Identical CDR3 proteins give one entry, which carries the most common genes and DNA. TCRdb's processing, not the authors', yielded these V and J calls. The sample table holds nearly 250,000 distinct CDR3 sequences, of which 32% were seen once. Of the sample, about 4.2% falls within the top ten clones. General study outcomes and caveats: Some motif variants had previously been reported in the synovial fluid and blood of reactive arthritis patients, which suggests shared mechanisms of disease initiation. A TCR beta motif of eight highly homologous amino acid variants appeared characteristic of blood from ankylosing spondylitis patients. The disease-linked clones were reported to be significantly enriched in matched synovial fluid samples from ankylosing spondylitis patients. The disease-linked clones had a CD8+ phenotype and were found at relatively low frequencies in peripheral blood.

With regard to this clonotype: Its cognate antigen has yet to be identified. The record has no base qualities; no much larger clone is one base away.

From a lookup of the germline V gene, CDR1 and CDR2 are SGHRS and YFSETQ. The CDR3 goes from the cysteine to the phenylalanine over 15 residues. Kept here is only the CDR3 DNA, which spans 45 bases and is read in frame from base 1. V is clipped by 1 base and J by 3 bases, and the sequence between their germline boundaries is 11 bases long. This sequence uses TRBV5-1 and TRBJ2-1, and the D gene may be TRBD2, 6 bases matching. This TCR was recovered from a male donor with ankylosing spondylitis or in good health (not recorded which). Sequenced input: blood, either unsorted or a sorted T cell fraction (not recorded which). The CDR3 is CASSLSGVIYNEQFF. At the DNA level, the sequence is TGCGCCAGCAGCTTGTCGGGGGTAATCTACAATGAGCAGTTCTTC.